These 29 T cell receptor beta chains were sequenced from one sample in a study of T cell repertoires in cytomegalovirus infection (dated by TCRdb to between 2019 and 2020). TCRdb lists the instrument as Illumina HiSeq 1500. The public reads were reanalyzed by TCRdb: fastp trimming at Q25, MiXCR alignment, in-frame beta chains only. Merged by CDR3 protein, the rows form single entries marked with the most common genes and DNA. The sample yields 480,000 or so distinct CDR3 sequences; over 9% were counted once. The ten biggest clones cover around 9.6% of the sample. The specimen sequenced was PBMCs. Source of these receptors: a human donor in good health (CMV status not recorded). Some clones in this sample may be carry-over from other donors' samples.

This clonotype was recorded a few times. The chain is built from TRBV29-1 and TRBJ2-1; TRBD2 aligns across 11 bases. Trimming cost V 1 base and J 0 bases; bases outside gene matches: 17. The V gene's germline CDR1 is SQVTM and CDR2 ANQGSEA. CDR3 length equals 21 residues. The DNA of the CDR3 is TGCAGCGTTGAAGGGCTAGCGGGGGGCCCTACGAAACCCAGCTCCTACAATGAGCAGTTCTTC. Translation: CSVEGLAGGPTKPSSYNEQFF.

The genes are TRBV6-1 and TRBJ2-2; tentative D call: TRBD2 (5 bases). V was shortened by 1 base and J by 1 base, with 7 bases between the two germline ends. CDR1 and CDR2 from the germline V gene are MNHNS and SASEGT. The CDR3 contains 15 residues. CDR3 in amino acids: CASSEGSGNTGELFF. The CDR3 DNA reads as TGTGCCAGCAGTGAAGGGAGCGGGAACACCGGGGAGCTGTTTTTT.

This clonotype was seen many times. This chain links TRBV28 with TRBJ2-1; TRBD2 matches 10 bases. The CDR3 is 16 residues long. Trimming took 5 bases from V and 8 from J; bases not matched to a gene: 12. Germline CDR1 MDHEN, CDR2 SYDVKM. The CDR3 sequence is CASSPLGSGRPYEQFF. The CDR3, as DNA: TGTGCCAGCAGTCCCCTGGGTAGCGGGAGGCCATATGAGCAGTTCTTC.

This clonotype was seen at least ten times. V and J are TRBV7-2 and TRBJ2-5, with D perhaps assigned TRBD1 or TRBD2 (6 bases each). The CDR3 runs 15 residues. Germline V gene lookup returns CDR1 SGHTA and CDR2 FQGNSA. Between the trimmed V and J ends, which lost 7 bases and 5 bases, there was a span of 20 bases. Written as DNA, the CDR3 is TGTGCCAGCAAACCTCAAGGGGGAGGAGGGGAGACCCAGTACTTC. Residues: CASKPQGGGGETQYF.

In its sample, this clonotype was seen many times. In DNA form, the CDR3 reads TGCGCCAGCAGTCAATCACGCCGGGACTGCCTTTCCAATGAGCAGTTCTTC. It is translated as CASSQSRRDCLSNEQFF. The chain links TRBV23-1 to TRBJ2-1; D possibly corresponds to TRBD2 (6 bases). TRBV23-1 is an ORF; its function is uncertain. The CDR3 length is 17 residues. Trimming removed 0 bases from V and 6 bases from J, with 18 bases in between.

This clonotype was seen at least ten times. The DNA for the CDR3 is TGTGCCAGCAACCTCGGGAACTCTGGAAACACCATATATTTT. Translation: CASNLGNSGNTIYF. The V and J genes are TRBV12-3 or TRBV12-4 and TRBJ1-3; D not certain. V was clipped by 7 bases and J by 0 bases, with 10 bases between them. The CDR3 sequence is 14 residues long.

This clonotype was observed at least ten times. The chain employs TRBV7-2 and TRBJ1-5; TRBD1 might be the D (5 bases). Trimming left V 0 bases short and J 0 bases short, with 12 bases between. Germline V CDR1 and CDR2: SGHTA, FQGNSA. The CDR3 runs to 17 residues. CDR3 sequence: CASSLAGLYISNQPQHF. The DNA for the CDR3 is TGTGCCAGCAGCTTAGCGGGGCTCTATATTAGCAATCAGCCCCAGCATTTT.

In its sample, this clonotype was seen a few times. The chain combines TRBV5-1 with TRBJ2-3; D unclear. Germline CDR1 SGHRS, CDR2 YFSETQ. This CDR3 has 13 residues. Trimming pared 0 bases from V and 4 bases from J, leaving 6 bases between. The CDR3 reads CASSLEAADTQYF. The CDR3 region has the DNA TGCGCCAGCAGCTTGGAGGCCGCAGATACGCAGTATTTT.

This clonotype appeared many times. This sequence joins TRBV12-3 or TRBV12-4 and TRBJ2-1; D is perhaps TRBD1 or TRBD2 (5 bases each). This CDR3 has 13 amino acids. Between the trimmed V and J ends, which lost 3 bases and 10 bases, there was a span of 13 bases. The DNA of the CDR3 is TGTGCCAGCAGTTTGGGACCGCTTGGGGAGCAGTTCTTC. Translated: CASSLGPLGEQFF.

There are many counts of this clonotype. The J gene is TRBJ2-4, the V gene TRBV15; 16 bases map to TRBD2. CDR1 LNHNV and CDR2 YYDKDF come from the germline V gene (reference sequence). The ends lost 1 base at V and 3 bases at J; junction bases unmatched: 12. There are 21 residues in the CDR3. The CDR3 DNA sequence: TGTGCCACCAGCAGAGCGGCTCCCGGGACTAGCGGGGGGGCGGTCAAAAACATTCAGTACTTC. Its protein product is CATSRAAPGTSGGAVKNIQYF.

This clonotype occurred many times. This chain links TRBV7-2 with TRBJ2-7, with 8 bases that match TRBD2. CDR1 and CDR2 from the germline V gene are SGHTA and FQGNSA. The CDR3 has 15 amino acids. Trimming removed 3 bases from V and 5 bases from J; junction bases left unmatched: 9. The CDR3 bases are TGTGCCAGCAGCTTGGAGAGCGGGAGTGGCCACGAGCAGTACTTC. This translates into CASSLESGSGHEQYF.

This clonotype was found a few times. The CDR3 DNA sequence: TGTGCCAGCAGTTCAGGGGGCACCAATCAGCCCCAGCATTTT. Protein: CASSSGGTNQPQHF. The V and J genes are TRBV28 and TRBJ1-5; 8 bases are a match to TRBD1. The germline V gene encodes CDR1 MDHEN and CDR2 SYDVKM. J lost 3 bases, V lost 4 bases, and 2 bases had no gene match. CDR3 length: 14 amino acids.

This clonotype was seen at least ten times. V and J are TRBV20-1 and TRBJ2-7; D remains ambiguous. CDR3 length: 12 amino acids. With 0 bases removed from V and 7 bases from J, the gap between germline ends came to 10 bases. Germline V gene sequence: CDR1 DFQATT, CDR2 SNEGSKA (reference sequence). For the CDR3, the DNA is TGCAGTGCTAGAGATGAAGCGTGGGAGCAGTACTTC. Translated: CSARDEAWEQYF.

The sample holds a few counts of this clonotype. The chain couples TRBV20-1 to TRBJ2-1; TRBD1 aligns across 10 bases. Germline-derived CDR1 and CDR2 are DFQATT and SNEGSKA (reference sequence). The CDR3 spans 15 residues. V lost 0 bases, J lost 9 bases, and 8 bases stayed unmatched. Here the CDR3 DNA reads TGCAGTGCTAGAGACGGGACAGGGGAGTTCGGTGAGCAGTTCTTC. Its protein is CSARDGTGEFGEQFF.

This clonotype showed up many times. The chain employs TRBV4-2 and TRBJ1-4, with D possibly being TRBD1 (6 bases). Trimming left V 4 bases short and J 7 bases short, with 13 bases between. The germline V gene encodes CDR1 LGHNA and CDR2 YNFKEQ. The CDR3 contains 14 residues. The CDR3 reads CASSPSQGREKLFF. The CDR3 DNA reads as TGTGCCAGCAGCCCATCACAGGGACGTGAAAAACTGTTTTTT.

The chain carries TRBV20-1 and TRBJ2-7; D not resolved. The CDR3 loop spans 14 amino acids. Trimming took 3 bases from V and 0 from J, leaving 12 bases between them. The germline CDR1 and CDR2 sequences are DFQATT and SNEGSKA (reference sequence). The CDR3 is CSASLRTASYEQYF. DNA for the CDR3: TGCAGTGCTAGCCTTAGGACGGCCTCCTACGAGCAGTACTTC.

This clonotype was seen many times. The chain is built from TRBV19 and TRBJ2-7, with D maybe TRBD1 (5 bases). The germline V gene encodes CDR1 LNHDA and CDR2 SQIVND (reference sequence). The CDR3 covers 11 residues. V lost 7 bases, J lost 3 bases, and 7 bases lay in between. The CDR3 DNA is TGTGCCAGTACCCAGGGCTACGAGCAGTACTTC. Its translation is CASTQGYEQYF.

This clonotype occurred many times. This chain links TRBV7-3 with TRBJ1-1, with D possibly TRBD1 on 5 matching bases. The CDR3 extends over 16 amino acids. The V end was cut by 0 bases, the J end by 5 bases, with 16 bases between. Germline CDR1 reads SGHTA; CDR2 reads FQGTGA. The CDR3 nucleotides read TGTGCCAGCAGCTTAACTGGAGGAGGGGAAGGGACTGAAGCTTTCTTT. This sequence encodes CASSLTGGGEGTEAFF.

This clonotype has ten or more counts. The chain is built from TRBV18 and TRBJ2-5, with a possible D match to TRBD2 (6 bases). From germline, CDR1 is KGHSH and CDR2 LQKENI. V lost 0 bases and J 0 bases, leaving 17 bases between the germline ends. This CDR3 spans 18 amino acids. The DNA of the CDR3 is TGTGCCAGCTCACCACCGGGGCCCGGGACTCCGTACCAAGAGACCCAGTACTTC. Encoded protein: CASSPPGPGTPYQETQYF. Based on the CDR3 plus reference TRBV18 and TRBJ2-5, the full variable domain is NAGVMQNPRHLVRRRGQEARLRCSPMKGHSHVYWYRQLPEEGLKFMVYLQKENIIDESGMPKERFSAEFPKEGPSILRIQQVVRGDSAAYFCASSPPGPGTPYQETQYFGPGTRLLVL.

This clonotype was detected many times. The V gene is TRBV7-9, the J gene TRBJ1-6; TRBD1 aligns across 8 bases. The CDR3 has 16 residues. Trimming cost V 10 bases and J 1 base; bases outside gene matches: 9. Germline V gives CDR1 SEHNR, CDR2 FQNEAQ (reference sequence). The CDR3 reads CATREQGASYNSPLHF. In nucleotides, the CDR3 is TGTGCCACTCGAGAGCAGGGGGCTTCCTATAATTCACCCCTCCACTTT.

In this sample, this clonotype turned up a few times. This chain uses TRBV19 with TRBJ1-5, with D possibly being TRBD1 (5 bases). The CDR3 sequence is 14 residues long. CDR1 and CDR2 (germline): LNHDA, SQIVND (reference sequence). Trimming shortened V by 9 bases and J by 5 bases, and 17 bases separated the two germline ends. CDR3 region: CASSRDSGDQPQHF. The CDR3 region has the DNA TGTGCCAGCTCGAGGGACTCTGGAGATCAGCCCCAGCATTTT.

This clonotype has ten or more counts. The V call is TRBV6-1, the J call TRBJ1-5, with D hard to call. Germline assignment: CDR1 MNHNS and CDR2 SASEGT. The CDR3 totals 14 residues. The V end was cut by 0 bases, the J end by 5 bases, with 8 bases between. This CDR3 reads CASSEAWKDQPQHF. CDR3 DNA: TGTGCCAGCAGTGAAGCTTGGAAGGATCAGCCCCAGCATTTT.

This clonotype was counted many times. V is TRBV7-2 and J is TRBJ2-2, with unresolved D. The CDR3 runs to 15 residues. V was trimmed by 5 bases and J by 2 bases, leaving 12 bases between them. CDR1 is SGHTA, CDR2 FQGNSA, per germline. The chain's CDR3 is CASSRDSTNTGELFF. CDR3 nucleotide sequence: TGTGCCAGCAGCCGTGATTCCACTAACACCGGGGAGCTGTTTTTT.

The chain has TRBV25-1 and TRBJ2-7; D may be TRBD1 (6 bases). Germline V gene lookup returns CDR1 MGHDK and CDR2 SYGVNS. This CDR3 has 12 amino acids. Trimming stripped 2 bases from V and 6 bases from J, with 8 bases between. The CDR3: CASSERGFEQYF. The DNA of the CDR3 is TGTGCCAGCAGTGAAAGGGGGTTCGAGCAGTACTTC.

This chain uses TRBV5-1 with TRBJ2-1; D unclear. The CDR3 has 16 amino acids. Trimming left V 3 bases short and J 0 bases short, with 13 bases between. Looked up from germline, CDR1 is SGHRS and CDR2 is YFSETQ. As DNA, the CDR3 is TGCGCCAGCAGCTCCGCGGCCCTGAGCTCCTACAATGAGCAGTTCTTC. Protein: CASSSAALSSYNEQFF. The variable domain in full, with the rest retrieved from reference TRBV5-1 and TRBJ2-1, is KAGVTQTPRYLIKTRGQQVTLSCSPISGHRSVSWYQQTPGQGLQFLFEYFSETQRNKGNFPGRFSGRQFSNSRSEMNVSTLELGDSALYLCASSSAALSSYNEQFFGPGTRLTVL.

This clonotype was counted at least ten times. The gene calls are TRBV11-2 and TRBJ1-2; D possibly corresponds to TRBD1 (5 bases). The CDR3 totals 12 residues. Per the germline V gene, CDR1 is SGHAT and CDR2 is FQNNGV. V was pared by 1 base and J by 8 bases, with 8 bases between. The CDR3 spells CASSLGRDGYTF. In DNA form, the CDR3 reads TGTGCCAGCAGCTTAGGTCGGGACGGCTACACCTTC.

The chain links TRBV29-1 to TRBJ2-1, with D possibly being TRBD2 (5 bases). The CDR3 extends over 13 amino acids. The germline CDR1 and CDR2 sequences are SQVTM and ANQGSEA. V was trimmed by 6 bases and J by 5 bases, leaving 14 bases between them. The CDR3 region has the DNA TGCAGCGTAGCCGGGGATGTAGACAATGAGCAGTTCTTC. It is translated as CSVAGDVDNEQFF.

This clonotype was observed many times. The chain combines TRBV5-1 with TRBJ2-7; TRBD1 agrees at 8 bases. The length of the CDR3 is 14 residues. The J segment lost 5 bases and the V segment lost 4 bases, leaving 8 bases of the junction unmatched. The V gene's germline CDR1 is SGHRS and CDR2 YFSETQ. CDR3: CASSLQGGGDEQYF. The CDR3 nucleotides are TGCGCCAGCAGCCTACAGGGGGGCGGAGACGAGCAGTACTTC.

Ten or more counts support this clonotype. In nucleotides, the CDR3 is TGCAGCTCCTCCGGGACTACCACAGATACGCAGTATTTT. Protein: CSSSGTTTDTQYF. The chain employs TRBV29-1 and TRBJ2-3; 7 nucleotides agree with TRBD2. From germline, CDR1 is SQVTM and CDR2 ANQGSEA. J lost 2 bases, V lost 8 bases, and 7 bases had no gene match. The CDR3 is 13 residues long.